A selection of T cell receptor beta chains follows, all from one sample in a study of T cells after yellow fever vaccination. Each CDR3 protein is one row after TCRdb ran MiXCR on the 5' RACE reads. The sample consists of roughly 340,000 distinct CDR3 sequences, 8.7% of them appearing once. This sample comprised PBMCs, obtained on the day of the first yellow fever vaccination. Receptors originate from a man younger than 30 who received the YFV17D yellow fever vaccine. CDR3s include the opening cysteine and the closing phenylalanine or tryptophan. The D gene is left open where the match is weak. Only part of the rows carry a size: once, few, many, or a class if the clone is expanded.

D gene	V gene	J gene	clone size	CDR3 protein	CDR3 DNA
-	TRBV20-1	TRBJ1-5	-	CSTGAFNQPQHF	TGCAGTACGGGGGCATTCAATCAGCCCCAGCATTTT
-	TRBV5-1	TRBJ1-2	few	CASSPDRYGYTF	TGCGCCAGCAGCCCGGACCGGTATGGCTACACCTTC
TRBD1	TRBV7-8	TRBJ1-2	few	CASSQGARTGRLTPNYGYTF	TGTGCCAGCAGCCAGGGGGCCAGGACAGGGCGGCTAACTCCTAACTATGGCTACACCTTC
TRBD1	TRBV24-1	TRBJ2-3	few	CATGTGFTDTQYF	TGTGCCACCGGGACAGGGTTCACAGATACGCAGTATTTT
-	TRBV19	TRBJ2-2	few	CASSMEEAGELFF	TGTGCCAGTAGCATGGAGGAGGCCGGGGAGCTGTTTTTT
-	TRBV2	TRBJ1-5	-	CASSERESQHF	TGTGCCAGCAGTGAGAGGGAGTCCCAGCATTTT
-	TRBV7-2	TRBJ1-4	few	CASSLRPEEKLFF	TGTGCCAGCAGCTTAAGGCCTGAGGAAAAACTGTTTTTT
-	TRBV7-2	TRBJ1-4	few	CASTTIGQNEKLFF	TGTGCCAGCACCACTATCGGGCAAAATGAAAAACTGTTTTTT
-	TRBV28	TRBJ1-3	many	CASSSRGGNTIYF	TGTGCCAGCAGTTCCAGGGGCGGAAACACCATATATTTT
-	TRBV4-1	TRBJ1-1	few	CASSQGAGALSMNTEAFF	TGCGCCAGCAGCCAAGGGGCAGGGGCCCTCTCTATGAACACTGAAGCTTTCTTT
TRBD2	TRBV4-2	TRBJ2-7	once	CASSPGTSGGTTYEQYF	TGTGCCAGCAGCCCTGGGACTAGCGGGGGGACTACTTACGAGCAGTACTTC
-	TRBV7-7	TRBJ2-1	-	CASSLGRWGDNEQFF	TGTGCCAGCAGCTTAGGTCGGTGGGGGGACAATGAGCAGTTCTTC
-	TRBV4-3	TRBJ2-5	few	CASSQLGARAETQYF	TGCGCCAGCAGCCAATTGGGGGCTCGGGCAGAGACCCAGTACTTC
-	TRBV7-9	TRBJ1-6	few	CASSSIVGNSPLHF	TGTGCCAGCAGCTCAATCGTAGGAAATTCACCCCTCCACTTT
-	TRBV6-6	TRBJ1-1	-	CASNPGMNTEAFF	TGTGCCAGCAACCCGGGCATGAACACTGAAGCTTTCTTT
-	TRBV4-1	TRBJ2-5	-	CASSQDPPGAGETQYF	TGCGCCAGCAGCCAAGACCCCCCAGGGGCCGGGGAGACCCAGTACTTC
-	TRBV20-1	TRBJ2-5	few	CRASRAGEETQYF	TGCAGAGCCTCCCGAGCGGGCGAAGAGACCCAGTACTTC
-	TRBV19	TRBJ1-4	-	CASSIDRSGEVNEKLFF	TGTGCCAGTAGTATAGATCGTTCGGGAGAAGTAAATGAAAAACTGTTTTTT
-	TRBV12-3/TRBV12-4	TRBJ1-2	-	CASSFQPNYGYTF	TGTGCCAGCAGTTTCCAGCCTAACTATGGCTACACCTTC
-	TRBV11-2	TRBJ1-1	-	CASSLDPTHNMNTEAFF	TGTGCCAGCAGCTTAGATCCAACGCATAACATGAACACTGAAGCTTTCTTT
-	TRBV15	TRBJ2-3	many	CATSRTTASADTQYF	TGTGCCACCAGCAGAACGACTGCGTCCGCGGATACGCAGTATTTT
-	TRBV19	TRBJ1-1	-	CASRLQGSDTEAFF	TGTGCCAGTAGACTACAGGGCTCTGACACTGAAGCTTTCTTT
-	TRBV7-2	TRBJ1-4	few	CASSLGPLTNEKLFF	TGTGCCAGCAGCTTAGGACCGCTAACTAATGAAAAACTGTTTTTT
-	TRBV3-1	TRBJ2-2	-	CASSRRTPPGTGELFF	TGTGCCAGCAGCCGGAGGACACCCCCGGGAACCGGGGAGCTGTTTTTT
-	TRBV5-4	TRBJ1-5	few	CASSLYDSNQPQHF	TGTGCCAGCAGCTTGTATGATAGCAATCAGCCCCAGCATTTT
-	TRBV7-9	TRBJ1-3	few	CASSLSENTIYF	TGTGCCAGCAGCTTATCCGAAAACACCATATATTTT
TRBD1	TRBV29-1	TRBJ2-7	many	CSVEATGSEQYF	TGCAGCGTTGAAGCGACAGGGAGCGAGCAGTACTTC
-	TRBV5-1	TRBJ2-7	-	CASSLLRKGYEQYF	TGCGCCAGCAGCTTGTTACGGAAGGGCTACGAGCAGTACTTC
TRBD1	TRBV20-1	TRBJ1-3	few	CSARGTGTGNTIYF	TGCAGTGCTAGAGGGACAGGGACTGGAAACACCATATATTTT
TRBD1	TRBV3-1	TRBJ2-1	few	CASSRPGTGGIYNEQFF	TGTGCCAGCAGCCGTCCCGGGACAGGGGGAATATACAATGAGCAGTTCTTC
TRBD1	TRBV5-4	TRBJ2-1	-	CASSLRQGSTYNEQFF	TGTGCCAGCAGCTTAAGACAGGGCAGCACCTACAATGAGCAGTTCTTC
-	TRBV11-2	TRBJ1-2	many	CASSLESSGYTF	TGTGCCAGCAGCTTAGAAAGCAGTGGCTACACCTTC
-	TRBV5-1	TRBJ2-5	-	CASSWEMRETQYF	TGCGCCAGCAGCTGGGAGATGAGGGAGACCCAGTACTTC
-	TRBV7-2	TRBJ2-3	few	CASSPTTRPTDTQYF	TGTGCCAGCAGCCCAACGACAAGGCCCACAGATACGCAGTATTTT
-	TRBV23-1	TRBJ2-3	few	CASSPTRPWVADTQYF	TGCGCCAGCAGCCCCACCCGACCCTGGGTCGCAGATACGCAGTATTTT
TRBD2	TRBV7-6	TRBJ2-2	-	CVSSRREGELFF	TGTGTCAGCAGCCGGCGGGAGGGGGAGCTGTTTTTT
-	TRBV6-5	TRBJ1-6	few	CASRGKLDDSPLHF	TGTGCCAGCAGGGGGAAGCTAGACGATTCACCCCTCCACTTT
-	TRBV11-2	TRBJ1-3	-	CASSLVSDSGNTIYF	TGTGCCAGCAGCTTAGTCAGTGACTCTGGAAACACCATATATTTT
-	TRBV5-1	TRBJ2-3	many	CASSLDRVDTQYF	TGCGCCAGCAGCTTGGACAGGGTGGATACGCAGTATTTT
TRBD1	TRBV6-1	TRBJ1-5	-	CASTRGTESGQPQHF	TGTGCCAGCACCCGGGGGACAGAGTCCGGTCAGCCCCAGCATTTT
-	TRBV20-1	TRBJ1-2	-	CSARGWGAEGYTF	TGCAGTGCTAGGGGTTGGGGGGCGGAGGGCTACACCTTC
-	TRBV12-3/TRBV12-4	TRBJ2-2	few	CASERDTGELFF	TGTGCCAGCGAACGGGACACCGGGGAGCTGTTTTTT
TRBD2	TRBV7-6	TRBJ2-3	few	CASSLAGESTDTQYF	TGTGCCAGCAGCCTAGCGGGGGAGAGCACAGATACGCAGTATTTT
-	TRBV28	TRBJ2-3	-	CASSFLLEGTDTQYF	TGTGCCAGCAGTTTTCTTCTCGAAGGCACAGATACGCAGTATTTT
TRBD2	TRBV5-1	TRBJ2-1	many	CASSPQTSSGNEQFF	TGCGCCAGCAGCCCACAGACTAGCTCGGGGAATGAGCAGTTCTTC
TRBD1	TRBV12-3/TRBV12-4	TRBJ2-7	many	CASSYQGVTYEQYF	TGTGCCAGCAGTTATCAGGGGGTAACCTACGAGCAGTACTTC
-	TRBV7-9	TRBJ1-2	few	CASSPVGGGGYTF	TGTGCCAGCAGCCCAGTCGGGGGGGGCGGCTACACCTTC
TRBD2	TRBV5-4	TRBJ2-1	few	CASSLAGRGNYNEQFF	TGTGCCAGCAGCTTGGCCGGGAGGGGGAACTACAATGAGCAGTTCTTC
-	TRBV5-6	TRBJ2-7	-	CASSLEQGGWLSSYEQYF	TGTGCCAGCAGCTTGGAACAGGGGGGGTGGTTAAGCTCCTACGAGCAGTACTTC
-	TRBV6-2/TRBV6-3	TRBJ2-3	few	CASGLPWDTQYF	TGTGCCAGCGGTCTACCCTGGGATACGCAGTATTTT
-	TRBV3-1	TRBJ1-6	few	CASSRQSEPNSPLHF	TGTGCCAGCAGCCGACAGTCAGAGCCTAATTCACCCCTCCACTTT
-	TRBV5-1	TRBJ1-1	many	CASSWRGGGMNTEAFF	TGCGCCAGCAGCTGGAGGGGAGGGGGTATGAACACTGAAGCTTTCTTT
-	TRBV27	TRBJ1-1	few	CASSLSLITEAFF	TGTGCCAGCAGTTTATCGTTAATCACTGAAGCTTTCTTT
-	TRBV27	TRBJ1-1	few	CASSWGAGLHSGEAFF	TGTGCCAGCAGCTGGGGGGCAGGGCTCCACTCGGGTGAAGCTTTCTTT
TRBD1	TRBV15	TRBJ2-1	-	CATSGSVFSGTGGYNEQFF	TGTGCCACCAGCGGATCCGTATTCTCCGGGACAGGGGGCTACAATGAGCAGTTCTTC
-	TRBV14	TRBJ1-2	-	CASSPDKTDSYGYTF	TGTGCCAGCAGCCCCGATAAGACAGATTCCTATGGCTACACCTTC
-	TRBV5-1	TRBJ2-5	few	CASGPSDSSFQETQYF	TGCGCCAGCGGTCCTTCAGACAGTTCATTTCAGGAGACCCAGTACTTC
-	TRBV6-5	TRBJ1-6	-	CASRPQGLNSPLHF	TGTGCCAGCAGACCCCAGGGATTGAATTCACCCCTCCACTTT
-	TRBV18	TRBJ1-1	-	CASSREVKGIDEAFF	TGTGCCAGCTCACGCGAGGTTAAGGGAATAGATGAAGCTTTCTTT